This TCR beta chain was captured in a study of STAT5B mutations in CD4+ large granular lymphocyte leukemia. Study-level background: The CDR3 'QG' motif was associated with a particular HLA allele among healthy donors. Study results and caveats: The CD4+ versus CD8+ T-LGLL clonality difference may reflect limited sample size. 8/27 top patient clones versus 2/35 control clones were TRBV06-family.

The junction had 11 bases not matched to a gene; V was cut back by 4 bases and J by 6 bases. This CDR3 spans 15 amino acids. Looked up from germline, CDR1 is SGHDT and CDR2 is YYEEEE. This clone was found a few times. Its specificity is not known. The survey-level immunoSEQ assay was used. Here immunoSEQ multiplex PCR was the method, and the copy in TCRdb shows in-frame clones only, minus some. The sample has 30,000 to 35,000 clones; roughly 88% are singletons. What was sequenced was CD4+ T cells from blood buffy coats. This clonotype originated in a human donor in good health. This chain connects TRBV5-6 to TRBJ1-2; 8 bases match TRBD1. The CDR3 bases are TGTGCCAGCAGCCATCGGACAGGGTACTTTCATGGCTACACCTTC. Its protein is CASSHRTGYFHGYTF.